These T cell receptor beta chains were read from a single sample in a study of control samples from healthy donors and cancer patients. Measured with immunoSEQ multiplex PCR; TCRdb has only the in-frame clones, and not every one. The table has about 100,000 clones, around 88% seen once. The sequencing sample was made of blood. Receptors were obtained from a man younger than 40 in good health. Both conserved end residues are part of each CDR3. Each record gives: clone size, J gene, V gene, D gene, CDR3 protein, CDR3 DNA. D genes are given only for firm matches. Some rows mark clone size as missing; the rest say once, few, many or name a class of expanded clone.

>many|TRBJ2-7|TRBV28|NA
CASSFSQPPYEQYF
TGTGCCAGCAGTTTCTCACAGCCCCCCTACGAGCAGTACTTC
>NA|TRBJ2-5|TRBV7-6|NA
CASSLGGRGAKSTQYF
TGTGCCAGCAGCTTAGGGGGCAGGGGGGCAAAATCGACCCAGTACTTC
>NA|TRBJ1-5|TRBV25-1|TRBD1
CASSEGGQGYQPQHF
TGTGCCAGCAGTGAAGGAGGACAGGGCTACCAGCCCCAGCATTTT
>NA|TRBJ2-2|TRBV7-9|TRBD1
CASSLGQGLTGELFF
TGTGCCAGCAGCCTCGGACAGGGCCTGACCGGGGAGCTGTTTTTT
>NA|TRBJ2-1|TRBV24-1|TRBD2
CATSDLHLAGDNEQFF
TGTGCCACCAGTGATTTGCACCTAGCGGGAGACAATGAGCAGTTCTTC
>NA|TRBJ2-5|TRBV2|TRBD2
CASSGLAGGETQYF
TGTGCCAGCAGTGGACTAGCGGGAGGAGAGACCCAGTACTTC
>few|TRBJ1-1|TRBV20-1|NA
CSASRGTEAFF
TGCAGTGCGAGTAGAGGCACTGAAGCTTTCTTT
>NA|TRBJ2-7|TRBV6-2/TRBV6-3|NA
CASSYSWWSSYEQYF
TGTGCCAGCAGTTACTCTTGGTGGAGCTCCTACGAGCAGTACTTC
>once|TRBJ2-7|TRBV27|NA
CASSLWAGAIPYEQYF
TGTGCCAGCAGTTTATGGGCAGGGGCAATTCCCTACGAGCAGTACTTC
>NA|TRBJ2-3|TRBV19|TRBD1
CASSPGQGTTDTQYF
TGTGCCAGTAGTCCAGGACAGGGGACAACAGATACGCAGTATTTT
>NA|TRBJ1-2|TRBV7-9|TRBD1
CASSLAGTEIYGYTF
TGTGCCAGCAGCTTAGCAGGGACAGAAATTTATGGCTACACCTTC
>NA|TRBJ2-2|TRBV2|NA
CASSEIDPRNTGELFF
TGTGCCAGCAGTGAAATAGACCCTAGGAACACCGGGGAGCTGTTTTTT
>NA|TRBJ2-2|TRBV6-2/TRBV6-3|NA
CASSYWGGAGELFF
TGTGCCAGCAGTTACTGGGGTGGCGCCGGGGAGCTGTTTTTT
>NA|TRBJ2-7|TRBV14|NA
CASSQGGRAVRSYEQYF
TGTGCCAGCAGCCAAGGGGGTCGTGCGGTAAGGTCCTACGAGCAGTACTTC
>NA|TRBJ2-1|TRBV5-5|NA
CASSLRGNPNEQFF
TGTGCCAGCAGCTTGCGGGGGAACCCCAATGAGCAGTTCTTC
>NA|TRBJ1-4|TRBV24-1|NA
CATSEKGVRPEKLFF
TGTGCCACCAGTGAAAAAGGGGTTAGGCCTGAAAAACTGTTTTTT
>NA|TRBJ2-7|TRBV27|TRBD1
CASSLTGGFGYEQYF
TGTGCCAGCAGTCTCACAGGGGGCTTCGGCTACGAGCAGTACTTC
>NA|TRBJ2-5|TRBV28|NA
CASQGGEETQYF
TGTGCCAGCCAGGGAGGTGAGGAGACCCAGTACTTC
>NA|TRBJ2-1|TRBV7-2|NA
CASSEAREHNEQFF
TGTGCCAGCAGCGAAGCCCGGGAGCACAATGAGCAGTTCTTC
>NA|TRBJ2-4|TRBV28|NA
CASSLLRNIQYF
TGTGCCAGCAGTTTATTACGAAACATTCAGTACTTC
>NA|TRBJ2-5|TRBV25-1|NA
CASSGPGTFQETQYF
TGTGCCAGCAGTGGACCGGGAACTTTCCAAGAGACCCAGTACTTC
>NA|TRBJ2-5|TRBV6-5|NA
CASKTVSGTQYF
TGTGCCAGCAAGACAGTCTCGGGGACCCAGTACTTC
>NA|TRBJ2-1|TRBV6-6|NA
CASSHGGNEQFF
TGTGCCAGCAGCCACGGGGGTAATGAGCAGTTCTTC
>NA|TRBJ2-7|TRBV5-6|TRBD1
CASSLGQGSQQYF
TGTGCCAGCAGCCTGGGACAGGGCTCCCAGCAGTACTTC
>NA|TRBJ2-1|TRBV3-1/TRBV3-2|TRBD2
CASSQESTASGRYNEQFF
TGTGCCAGCAGCCAAGAAAGCACTGCGAGCGGGAGGTACAATGAGCAGTTCTTC
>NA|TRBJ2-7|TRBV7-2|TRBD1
CASRQTGGYEQYF
TGTGCCAGCAGGCAAACAGGGGGCTACGAGCAGTACTTC
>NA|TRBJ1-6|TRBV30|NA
CAWSKVSPLHF
TGTGCCTGGAGTAAGGTTTCACCCCTCCACTTT
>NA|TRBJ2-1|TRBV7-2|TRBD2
CASSARLAGGNEQFF
TGTGCCAGCAGCGCCCGACTAGCGGGAGGCAATGAGCAGTTCTTC
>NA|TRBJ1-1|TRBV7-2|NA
CASSFMENTEAFF
TGTGCCAGCAGCTTCATGGAGAACACTGAAGCTTTCTTT
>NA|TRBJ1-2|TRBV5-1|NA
CASSLGQGSDGYTF
TGCGCCAGCAGCTTGGGGCAGGGATCGGATGGCTACACCTTC
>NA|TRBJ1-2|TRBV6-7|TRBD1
CASSYPGQYRGGYTF
TGTGCCAGCAGTTACCCGGGACAGTATAGGGGTGGCTACACCTTC
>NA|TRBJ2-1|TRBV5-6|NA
CASSPLLTGSPYNEQFF
TGTGCCAGCAGCCCCCTCCTTACCGGGTCCCCCTACAATGAGCAGTTCTTC
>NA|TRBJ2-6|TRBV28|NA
CASSSTGAGANVLTF
TGTGCCAGCAGTTCGACAGGTGCTGGGGCCAACGTCCTGACTTTC
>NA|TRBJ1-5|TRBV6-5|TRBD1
CASRKDTGGFQPQHF
TGTGCCAGCCGGAAAGATACAGGGGGTTTTCAGCCCCAGCATTTT
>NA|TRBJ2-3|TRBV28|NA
CASTTSTDTQYF
TGTGCCAGCACAACCTCCACAGATACGCAGTATTTT
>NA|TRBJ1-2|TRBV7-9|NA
CASSLDSSAGYTF
TGTGCCAGCAGCTTAGATAGTTCAGCTGGCTACACCTTC
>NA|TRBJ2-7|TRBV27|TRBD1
CASSLSQTRQGSYEQYF
TGTGCCAGCAGTTTATCTCAAACGCGACAGGGGTCCTACGAGCAGTACTTC
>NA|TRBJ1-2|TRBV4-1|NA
CASSQTGAYGYTF
TGCGCCAGCAGCCAAACAGGAGCCTATGGCTACACCTTC
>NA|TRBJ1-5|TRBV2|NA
CASSYGYSNQPQHF
TGTGCCAGCAGTTACGGGTATAGCAATCAGCCCCAGCATTTT
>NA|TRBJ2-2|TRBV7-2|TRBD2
CASSRGTSRTGELFF
TGTGCCAGCAGCCGCGGGACTAGCCGGACCGGGGAGCTGTTTTTT
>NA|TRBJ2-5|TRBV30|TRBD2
CAWSDTRKGAGGVETQYF
TGTGCCTGGAGCGATACCAGGAAGGGCGCGGGAGGTGTAGAGACCCAGTACTTC
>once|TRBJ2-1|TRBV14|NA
CASSPSLISNEQFF
TGTGCCAGCAGCCCCTCCTTAATTAGTAATGAGCAGTTCTTC
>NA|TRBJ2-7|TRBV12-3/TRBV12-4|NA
CASSLGGWYEQYF
TGTGCCAGCAGTTTAGGGGGTTGGTACGAGCAGTACTTC
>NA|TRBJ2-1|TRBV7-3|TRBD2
CASSPNPRLAGSSYNEQFF
TGTGCCAGCAGCCCAAACCCACGACTAGCGGGGAGCTCCTACAATGAGCAGTTCTTC
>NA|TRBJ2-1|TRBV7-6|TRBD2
CASSLVPSGSSYNEQFF
TGTGCCAGCAGCTTAGTGCCTAGCGGGAGCTCCTACAATGAGCAGTTCTTC
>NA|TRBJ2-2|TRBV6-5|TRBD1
CASRIGQANTGELFF
TGTGCCAGCAGAATAGGACAGGCGAACACCGGGGAGCTGTTTTTT
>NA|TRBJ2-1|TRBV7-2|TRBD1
CASRKTGVDNEQFF
TGTGCCAGCAGAAAGACAGGGGTTGACAATGAGCAGTTCTTC
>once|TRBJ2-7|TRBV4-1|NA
CASSQDMSPYYEQYF
TGCGCCAGCAGCCAAGATATGAGCCCATACTACGAGCAGTACTTC
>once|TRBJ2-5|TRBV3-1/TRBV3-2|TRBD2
CASSQDLGTSGRGETQYF
TGTGCCAGCAGCCAAGATCTTGGGACTAGCGGGAGGGGTGAGACCCAGTACTTC
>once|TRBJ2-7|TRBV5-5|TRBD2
CASSFEGGMGEQYF
TGTGCCAGCAGCTTTGAGGGAGGGATGGGGGAGCAGTACTTC
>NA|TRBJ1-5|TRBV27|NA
CASSLRQVGQPQHF
TGTGCCAGCAGTCTTCGACAGGTAGGACAGCCCCAGCATTTT
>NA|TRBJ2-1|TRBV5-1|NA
CASSPDTKSSYNEQFF
TGCGCCAGCAGCCCGGACACCAAGAGCTCCTACAATGAGCAGTTCTTC
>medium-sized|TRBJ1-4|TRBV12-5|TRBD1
CASGKTGNTNEKLFF
TGTGCTAGTGGTAAGACAGGGAACACTAATGAAAAACTGTTTTTT
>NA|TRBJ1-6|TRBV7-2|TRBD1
CASSYSGTGNSPLHF
TGTGCCAGCAGCTATTCCGGGACAGGGAATTCACCCCTCCACTTT
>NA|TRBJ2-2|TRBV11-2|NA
CASSLEYSSYAGELFF
TGTGCCAGCAGCTTAGAGTATTCCAGCTATGCCGGGGAGCTGTTTTTT
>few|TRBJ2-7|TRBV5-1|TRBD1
CASSLSRGPTYEQYF
TGCGCCAGCAGCTTAAGCAGGGGGCCCACCTACGAGCAGTACTTC
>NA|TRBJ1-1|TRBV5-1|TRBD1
CASSFWTGNTEAFF
TGCGCCAGCAGTTTCTGGACAGGGAACACTGAAGCTTTCTTT
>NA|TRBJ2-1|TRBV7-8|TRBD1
CASSSGTGTGAYNEQFF
TGTGCCAGCAGCTCTGGGACCGGGACAGGAGCCTACAATGAGCAGTTCTTC
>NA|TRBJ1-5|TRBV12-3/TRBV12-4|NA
CASKQGSGQPQHF
TGTGCCAGCAAGCAGGGGAGCGGTCAGCCCCAGCATTTT
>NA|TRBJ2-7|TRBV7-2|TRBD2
CASSFFSGSSYEQYF
TGTGCCAGCAGCTTCTTTAGCGGGAGCTCCTACGAGCAGTACTTC